The 2 T cell receptor beta chains in this list originate from one sample, sequenced in a study of response to subunit inactivated influenza vaccine. MiXCR was run by TCRdb on the RT-PCR reads, yielding one entry per CDR3 protein. Here the sample spans around 600,000 distinct CDR3 sequences, over 9% being singletons. This sample also belongs to another study, concerning T cells expressing NK-cell markers. That work states: A 5'RACE template switching approach incorporating UMIs was used to make TCR beta cDNA.

This material consisted of PBMCs from blood, taken on the day of vaccination. These receptors all come from a man between 50 and 59 years old who received an inactivated influenza vaccine.

This clonotype was counted at least ten times. V usage is TRBV20-1 and J usage is TRBJ2-3; the match to TRBD2 covers 13 bases. The length of the CDR3 is 15 residues. The junction had 4 bases not matched to a gene; V was cut back by 5 bases and J by 2 bases. The V gene's germline CDR1 is DFQATT and CDR2 SNEGSKA (reference sequence). Here the CDR3 DNA reads TGCAGTGCTCGGACTAGCGGGAGACCCACAGATACGCAGTATTTT. It yields the protein CSARTSGRPTDTQYF.

V gene TRBV7-9 combines with J gene TRBJ1-2; D might be TRBD1 (5 bases). V gave up 1 base and J gave up 7 bases, with 10 bases separating them. The CDR3 is 13 amino acids. Germline assignment: CDR1 SEHNR and CDR2 FQNEAQ (reference sequence). The CDR3 sequence: CASSLDGAGGYTF. CDR3 bases: TGTGCCAGCAGCTTAGACGGGGCGGGTGGCTACACCTTC. The full variable domain, rest sourced from reference TRBV7-9 and TRBJ1-2, is DTGVSQNPRHKITKRGQNVTFRCDPISEHNRLYWYRQTLGQGPEFLTYFQNEAQLEKSRLLSDRFSAERPKGSFSTLEIQRTEQGDSAMYLCASSLDGAGGYTFGSGTRLTVV.